Following are 24 T cell receptor beta chains from one sample sequenced in a study of blood T cell repertoires in COVID-19. Produced via immunoSEQ multiplex PCR; TCRdb's table is partial and in-frame only. Found here are roughly 250,000 clones, 87% of them singletons; the top ten hold around 6%. The sequenced sample consisted of PBMCs or T cells enriched from blood (not recorded which). These receptors originate from a woman aged 25 to 39 with acute COVID-19.

This chain joins TRBV5-4 and TRBJ2-7; 7 bases are a match to TRBD2. V was pared by 5 bases and J by 5 bases, with 16 bases of the junction left unmatched. The CDR3 is 16 residues long. Germline values: CDR1 SGHNT, CDR2 YYREEE (reference sequence). CDR3 nucleotides: TGTGCCAGCAGTGGGGGAGGGCCCGCCCTGGGGAACGAGCAGTACTTC. Translation: CASSGGGPALGNEQYF.

The chain uses TRBV18 and TRBJ2-1, with a possible D match to TRBD2 (6 bases). V lost 5 bases, J lost 8 bases, and 13 bases lay in between. The CDR3 length is 13 residues. Germline V gene sequence: CDR1 KGHSH, CDR2 LQKENI. For the CDR3, the DNA is TGTGCCAGCTCAAGGCGGGATGGGGATGAGCAGTTCTTC. Its translation is CASSRRDGDEQFF.

This CDR3 reads CASGAVFEYF. CDR3 coding DNA: TGTGCCAGCGGAGCGGTTTTTGAGTACTTC. The chain is built from TRBV6-6 and TRBJ2-4, with a possible D match to TRBD2 (5 bases). The length of the CDR3 is 10 residues. Germline V gene sequence: CDR1 MNHNY, CDR2 SVGAGI (reference sequence). The ends were cut back, 8 bases at V and 14 bases at J, with 13 bases in the middle.

This clone has just a few counts. The V gene is TRBV7-9, the J gene TRBJ2-3, with TRBD2 matching over 13 bases. The trim removed 5 bases at V and 4 bases at J, leaving 6 bases unmatched. Looked up from germline, CDR1 is SEHNR and CDR2 is FQNEAQ (reference sequence). The CDR3 totals 16 residues. The CDR3 bases are TGTGCCAGCAGCCCAGGACTAGCGGGGGTACCAGATACGCAGTATTTT. It is translated as CASSPGLAGVPDTQYF. Filled out from reference TRBV7-9 and TRBJ2-3, the complete variable domain reads DTGVSQNPRHKITKRGQNVTFRCDPISEHNRLYWYRQTLGQGPEFLTYFQNEAQLEKSRLLSDRFSAERPKGSFSTLEIQRTEQGDSAMYLCASSPGLAGVPDTQYFGPGTRLTVL.

The rearrangement links TRBV9 to TRBJ2-1, with TRBD2 identical over 8 bases. The CDR3 runs to 15 residues. V shed 1 base and J 0 bases; nucleotides not matched to a gene: 0. Germline assignment: CDR1 SGDLS and CDR2 YYNGEE. CDR3 nucleotides: TGTGCCAGCAGCGTAAGCGGGAGCTCCTACAATGAGCAGTTCTTC. Amino acid sequence: CASSVSGSSYNEQFF.

V is TRBV27 and J is TRBJ2-7, with D uncertain. The CDR3 has 16 amino acids. Germline V gene data show CDR1 as MNHEY and CDR2 as SMNVEV (reference sequence). Trimming removed 5 bases from V and 5 bases from J, with 22 bases in between. The chain's CDR3 is CASSPGPSRKGHEQYF. The CDR3 region has the DNA TGTGCCAGCAGTCCAGGCCCCTCAAGAAAAGGCCACGAGCAGTACTTC.

The rearrangement links TRBV14 to TRBJ2-7; 8 nucleotides match TRBD2. V dropped 6 bases and J dropped 1; count of bases not matched to a gene: 5. Germline V gene lookup returns CDR1 SGHDN and CDR2 FVKESK. The CDR3 is 14 residues long. The CDR3 reads CASSRAGGSYEQYF. In DNA form, the CDR3 reads TGTGCCAGCAGTAGGGCGGGAGGTTCCTACGAGCAGTACTTC.

This clone was seen a few times. The CDR3 DNA is TGTGCCAGCAGCCCAGGGCCGGGGGGTACTGAAGCTTTCTTT. Translating gives CASSPGPGGTEAFF. The chain carries TRBV9 and TRBJ1-1, with a tentative D call TRBD1 (5 bases). The CDR3 sequence is 14 residues long. With 4 bases removed from V and 5 bases from J, the gap between germline ends came to 15 bases. CDR1 is SGDLS and CDR2 is YYNGEE in the germline V gene.

This clone was detected once. The J gene is TRBJ2-1, the V gene TRBV6-6; the match to TRBD2 covers 7 bases. Per the germline V gene, CDR1 is MNHNY and CDR2 is SVGAGI (reference sequence). The trim removed 4 bases at V and 7 bases at J, leaving 7 bases unmatched. The CDR3 length is 14 residues. This CDR3 is CASSSPGLTNEQFF. In DNA form, the CDR3 reads TGTGCCAGCAGTTCCCCGGGACTAACAAATGAGCAGTTCTTC.

This clone came up once. The CDR3 protein is CASSLGGSYNEQFF. DNA of the CDR3: TGTGCCAGCAGCCTCGGGGGGTCCTACAATGAGCAGTTCTTC. The chain is built from TRBV14 and TRBJ2-1; 7 bases line up with TRBD2. Germline CDR1 is SGHDN and CDR2 is FVKESK. The V gene end was trimmed by 4 bases and the J gene end by 1 base; junction bases not matched to a gene: 1. The CDR3 runs to 14 residues. The variable domain in full, with the rest retrieved from reference TRBV14 and TRBJ2-1, is EAGVTQFPSHSVIEKGQTVTLRCDPISGHDNLYWYRRVMGKEIKFLLHFVKESKQDESGMPNNRFLAERTGGTYSTLKVQPAELEDSGVYFCASSLGGSYNEQFFGPGTRLTVL.

The chain uses TRBV12-3 or TRBV12-4 and TRBJ1-5; TRBD1 matches at 8 bases. The CDR3 is 13 residues long. Losses at the gene ends were 9 bases for V and 5 bases for J; bases not matched to a gene: 6. CDR3 amino acids: CASSPTGDQPQHF. The CDR3 DNA is TGTGCCAGTTCTCCGACAGGGGATCAGCCCCAGCATTTT.

The gene calls are TRBV3-1 (or the pseudogene TRBV3-2) and TRBJ2-7; 8 bases line up with TRBD2. The ends lost 1 base at V and 2 bases at J; junction bases unmatched: 4. The germline gives CDR1 LGHDT, CDR2 YNNKEL (reference sequence). The CDR3 totals 15 residues. The chain's CDR3 is CASSQGSSGPYEQYF. The CDR3, as DNA: TGTGCCAGCAGCCAAGGGTCTAGCGGGCCCTACGAGCAGTACTTC.

The V and J genes are TRBV9 and TRBJ2-2; perhaps TRBD2 as D (6 bases). V was shortened by 3 bases and J by 3 bases, with 15 bases between the two germline ends. The CDR3 contains 16 residues. CDR1 is SGDLS and CDR2 is YYNGEE in the germline V gene. This CDR3 reads CASSGRRWGDTGELFF. The CDR3 DNA reads TGTGCCAGCAGCGGAAGACGGTGGGGGGACACCGGGGAGCTGTTTTTT.

The chain uses TRBV28 and TRBJ2-7; 8 bases line up with TRBD1. Germline V lookup: CDR1 MDHEN, CDR2 SYDVKM. V trimming: 4 bases; J trimming: 6 bases; junction bases outside the gene matches: 11. This CDR3 is built from 15 residues. DNA of the CDR3: TGTGCCAGCAGTTCCAAACGGACAGGGTTAACCGAGCAGTACTTC. Translated, it gives CASSSKRTGLTEQYF. The full variable domain, with the rest looked up from reference TRBV28 and TRBJ2-7, is DVKVTQSSRYLVKRTGEKVFLECVQDMDHENMFWYRQDPGLGLRLIYFSYDVKMKEKGDIPEGYSVSREKKERFSLILESASTNQTSMYLCASSSKRTGLTEQYFGPGTRLTVT.

This chain uses TRBV21-1 with TRBJ1-6. TRBV21-1 is a documented pseudogene. The CDR3 length is 18 residues. The CDR3 region is CASSKGGPVRGGRSPLHF. The CDR3 region has the DNA TGTGCCAGCAGCAAAGGTGGCCCCGTGCGCGGCGGTAGGTCACCCCTCCACTTT.

The V call is TRBV10-3, the J call TRBJ1-2, with D tentatively TRBD1 (6 bases). Deletions cut 3 bases from V and 8 bases from J, with 10 bases between. CDR3 length: 12 amino acids. The V gene's germline CDR1 is ENHRY and CDR2 SYGVKD. CDR3 nucleotides: TGTGCCATCAGTGAAGGGGGAACAGGCTACACCTTC. Translated: CAISEGGTGYTF.

The chain recombines TRBV5-1 with TRBJ1-3; D may be TRBD1 (5 bases). The CDR3 is made up of 16 amino acids. From germline, CDR1 is SGHRS and CDR2 YFSETQ. V gave up 7 bases and J gave up 2 bases, with 19 bases separating them. The CDR3 sequence is CASGTGGETPGNTIYF. The CDR3 DNA follows: TGCGCCAGCGGCACCGGGGGGGAAACCCCTGGAAACACCATATATTTT.

The chain carries TRBV28 and TRBJ1-5, with D tentatively TRBD1 (6 bases). CDR3 length: 15 residues. V gave up 7 bases and J gave up 5 bases, with 18 bases separating them. Germline CDR1 reads MDHEN; CDR2 reads SYDVKM. This CDR3 is CASTRPRGYYQPQHF. In DNA, the CDR3 is TGTGCCAGCACCAGACCCAGGGGATACTATCAGCCCCAGCATTTT.

The rearrangement joins TRBV7-2 to TRBJ2-1; TRBD2 matches 9 bases. Germline CDR1 is SGHTA and CDR2 is FQGNSA. The CDR3 contains 19 residues. With V trimmed by 0 bases and J by 0 bases, 9 bases remained unmatched. The CDR3 loop reads CASSLAPGTSLSSYNEQFF. The CDR3, as DNA: TGTGCCAGCAGCTTAGCGCCGGGGACTAGCCTGAGCTCCTACAATGAGCAGTTCTTC.

For this clone: Other DNA sequences in the same sample also yield this CDR3. The V and J genes are TRBV28 and TRBJ1-1; perhaps TRBD1 as D (5 bases). The V gene lost 5 bases and the J gene lost 2 bases, with 9 bases spanning the gap. This CDR3 contains 13 residues. The germline V gene has CDR1 MDHEN and CDR2 SYDVKM. CDR3 DNA sequence: TGTGCCAGCAGTACAGGAACTAACACTGAAGCTTTCTTT. This sequence encodes CASSTGTNTEAFF.

The gene calls are TRBV28 and TRBJ2-3, with 9 positions matching TRBD2. Germline loops: CDR1 MDHEN, CDR2 SYDVKM. V shed 5 bases and J 1 base; nucleotides not matched to a gene: 4. The CDR3 totals 15 residues. The DNA of the CDR3 is TGTGCCAGCAGTCCGACTAGCGGTCGCACAGATACGCAGTATTTT. Its translation: CASSPTSGRTDTQYF.

This clone showed up just a few times. The CDR3 sequence: CASSAAGNSNQPQHF. The CDR3 DNA follows: TGTGCCAGCAGTGCGGCGGGGAATAGCAATCAGCCCCAGCATTTT. The chain couples TRBV2 to TRBJ1-5; no clear D gene. Trimming took 4 bases from V and 0 from J, leaving 10 bases between them. The CDR3 has 15 residues. Germline CDR1 SNHLY, CDR2 FYNNEI.

The chain links TRBV5-1 to TRBJ2-1, with TRBD2 matching 10 bases. Germline trimming cut 4 bases from V and 7 bases from J; bases unmatched to any gene: 11. The CDR3 runs to 16 residues. CDR1 and CDR2 (germline): SGHRS, YFSETQ. CDR3 protein: CASSGQRGGLYNEQFF. CDR3 coding DNA: TGCGCCAGCAGCGGGCAGCGGGGGGGCTTATATAATGAGCAGTTCTTC.

The chain carries TRBV11-2 and TRBJ1-3, with no clear D. The CDR3 is 14 residues long. Trimming removed 1 base from V and 8 bases from J, with 12 bases in between. Germline V CDR1 and CDR2: SGHAT, FQNNGV. Here the CDR3 DNA reads TGTGCCAGCAGCTTAGGACACGTCTCTGACACCATATATTTT. Its protein product is CASSLGHVSDTIYF. The complete variable domain, with remaining parts taken from reference TRBV11-2 and TRBJ1-3, reads EAGVAQSPRYKIIEKRQSVAFWCNPISGHATLYWYQQILGQGPKLLIQFQNNGVVDDSQLPKDRFSAERLKGVDSTLKIQPAKLEDSAVYLCASSLGHVSDTIYFGEGSWLTVV.